A single sample is the source of the 32 T cell receptor beta chains below, sequenced in a study of blood T cell repertoires in COVID-19. The protocol was immunoSEQ multiplex PCR, while the TCRdb copy is restricted to in-frame clones and leaves out a portion. The sample includes roughly 310,000 clones, roughly 90% seen only once; the top ten take 4%. The sample comprised peripheral blood. All receptors derive from a woman in her forties or fifties with active or convalescent COVID-19.

The rearrangement joins TRBV14 to TRBJ2-5; 7 nucleotides match TRBD1. The germline gives CDR1 SGHDN, CDR2 FVKESK. CDR3 size: 13 residues. Germline trimming cut 5 bases from V and 5 bases from J; bases unmatched to any gene: 5. The CDR3 DNA is TGTGCCAGCAGCTCCGGGACAGTGGAGACCCAGTACTTC. Translated: CASSSGTVETQYF.

The rearrangement links TRBV7-9 to TRBJ2-3, with no clear D. Germline loops: CDR1 SEHNR, CDR2 FQNEAQ (reference sequence). V lost 5 bases and J 1 base, leaving 13 bases between the germline ends. The CDR3 is 15 amino acids. The CDR3 nucleotides are TGTGCCAGCAGCCGCGAGGCACGGGGCACAGATACGCAGTATTTT. Its protein product is CASSREARGTDTQYF.

This clone showed up just once. The chain combines TRBV4-1 with TRBJ1-1, with TRBD1 identical over 8 bases. The CDR3 loop spans 18 amino acids. The germline V gene has CDR1 MGHRA and CDR2 YSYEKL. Trimming cost V 0 bases and J 0 bases; bases outside gene matches: 9. CDR3 DNA sequence: TGCGCCAGCAGCCAAGATCTGGGACAGGCGGTTGTGAACACTGAAGCTTTCTTT. Translated, it gives CASSQDLGQAVVNTEAFF.

The chain links TRBV7-6 to TRBJ2-2, with D perhaps matching TRBD1 (5 bases). CDR3 length: 16 residues. Germline CDR1 reads SGHVS; CDR2 reads FNYEAQ. The V gene lost 5 bases and the J gene lost 0 bases, with 13 bases spanning the gap. For the CDR3, the DNA is TGTGCCAGCAGCGACGGACATACTGCGAACACCGGGGAGCTGTTTTTT. It yields the protein CASSDGHTANTGELFF.

The J gene is TRBJ2-2, the V gene TRBV5-1, with D possibly matching TRBD1 (6 bases). The CDR3 runs 17 residues. The ends were cut back, 1 base at V and 4 bases at J, with 17 bases in the middle. Germline V gene lookup returns CDR1 SGHRS and CDR2 YFSETQ. CDR3 coding DNA: TGCGCCAGCAGCTTGTCCGTAGGCCGGACAGCCACCGGGGAGCTGTTTTTT. It codes for CASSLSVGRTATGELFF.

Concerning this clone: This sample includes further DNA sequences coding for the same CDR3. V is TRBV30 and J is TRBJ1-5, with D perhaps TRBD1 (5 bases). The germline gives CDR1 GTSNPN, CDR2 SVGIG (reference sequence). The germline V and J ends were trimmed by 0 bases and 6 bases, with 9 bases remaining between them. The CDR3 is 13 residues long. The CDR3 DNA reads as TGTGCCTGGAGTGTAAGGGGCCCTCAGCCCCAGCATTTT. Protein: CAWSVRGPQPQHF.

The chain combines TRBV30 with TRBJ2-7; TRBD1 matches 7 bases. The CDR3 contains 13 residues. Germline trimming cut 4 bases from V and 7 bases from J; bases unmatched to any gene: 10. Germline CDR1 reads GTSNPN; CDR2 reads SVGIG (reference sequence). The CDR3 sequence: CAWKLDRVKEQYF. CDR3 in DNA: TGTGCCTGGAAACTTGACAGGGTGAAGGAGCAGTACTTC.

The V gene is TRBV20-1, the J gene TRBJ1-1; D not certain. The CDR3 has 14 amino acids. Germline V gives CDR1 DFQATT, CDR2 SNEGSKA (reference sequence). V lost 3 bases and J lost 1, with 12 bases in between. The CDR3 nucleotides read TGCAGTGCTAGTTGGGCCCAGACGAACACTGAAGCTTTCTTT. Its translation is CSASWAQTNTEAFF.

The rearrangement uses TRBV3-1 (or the pseudogene TRBV3-2) and TRBJ2-1; 14 nucleotides match TRBD2. The CDR3 runs 19 residues. V lost 1 base to trimming and J lost 10 bases; unmatched junction nucleotides: 15. Per the germline V gene, CDR1 is LGHDT and CDR2 is YNNKEL (reference sequence). CDR3 residues: CASSQAPGLAGARRLEQFF. CDR3 coding DNA: TGTGCCAGCAGCCAAGCTCCGGGACTAGCGGGGGCACGACGGTTGGAGCAGTTCTTC.

The gene calls are TRBV5-1 and TRBJ1-2; TRBD1 matches 9 bases. J was trimmed by 4 bases and V by 4 bases; bases with no gene match: 8. The germline V gene encodes CDR1 SGHRS and CDR2 YFSETQ. The CDR3 length is 15 residues. The CDR3 DNA is TGCGCCAGCAGCGAACAGGGGGCTAAGAGCTATGGCTACACCTTC. This sequence encodes CASSEQGAKSYGYTF.

This clone was seen a single time. The rearrangement joins TRBV5-5 to TRBJ2-7; weak D call: TRBD2 (6 bases). CDR3 size: 11 residues. V was pared by 1 base and J by 11 bases, with 10 bases between. The germline gives CDR1 SGHKS, CDR2 YYEKEE (reference sequence). The CDR3 here is CASSLFGEEYF. The CDR3 DNA follows: TGTGCCAGCAGCTTGTTCGGGGAGGAGTACTTC.

The genes are TRBV6-5 and TRBJ1-3, with D tentatively TRBD1 (6 bases). V was shortened by 2 bases and J by 2 bases, with 10 bases between the two germline ends. The CDR3 extends over 15 amino acids. The germline CDR1 and CDR2 sequences are MNHEY and SVGAGI. In DNA form, the CDR3 reads TGTGCCAGCAGTTACGATGCAGGGGCTGGAAACACCATATATTTT. This codes for CASSYDAGAGNTIYF.

The V call is TRBV6-5, the J call TRBJ2-1; D is perhaps TRBD2 (5 bases). The CDR3 length is 14 residues. Trimming cost V 4 bases and J 1 base, with 8 bases left between them. Germline V gives CDR1 MNHEY, CDR2 SVGAGI. CDR3 sequence reads: CASSLRTSYNEQFF. Here the CDR3 DNA reads TGTGCCAGCAGTTTAAGGACTTCCTACAATGAGCAGTTCTTC.

This sequence joins TRBV15 and TRBJ2-7; TRBD2 agrees at 9 bases. Per germline, CDR1 LNHNV and CDR2 YYDKDF (reference sequence). Trimming at V came to 6 bases and at J to 2 bases, leaving 5 bases not matched to a gene. The CDR3 is 14 residues long. The CDR3 here is CATRISGGTYEQYF. CDR3 sequence (DNA): TGTGCCACCAGGATTAGCGGGGGCACCTACGAGCAGTACTTC.

J is TRBJ1-1 and V is TRBV7-2; a weak D match, TRBD1 (5 bases). V was trimmed by 1 base and J by 11 bases, leaving 17 bases between them. The CDR3 consists of 14 residues. Germline V gene data show CDR1 as SGHTA and CDR2 as FQGNSA. The CDR3 sequence: CASSLGTGVGAAFF. The DNA for the CDR3 is TGTGCCAGCAGCTTAGGAACGGGGGTTGGAGCTGCTTTCTTT. Filled out from reference TRBV7-2 and TRBJ1-1, the complete variable domain reads GAGVSQSPSNKVTEKGKDVELRCDPISGHTALYWYRQSLGQGLEFLIYFQGNSAPDKSGLPSDRFSAERTGGSVSTLTIQRTQQEDSAVYLCASSLGTGVGAAFFGQGTRLTVV.

CDR3 region: CASSQDFWGRVTDTQYF. CDR3 bases: TGCGCCAGCAGCCAAGATTTTTGGGGGCGGGTAACAGATACGCAGTATTTT. The rearrangement joins TRBV4-1 to TRBJ2-3; a possible D gene is TRBD1 (6 bases). Trimming took off 0 bases at V and 3 bases at J, with 16 bases between the two ends. The CDR3 sequence is 17 residues long. The germline V gene encodes CDR1 MGHRA and CDR2 YSYEKL.

This clone was counted once. The chain links TRBV7-8 to TRBJ1-3; no reliable D call. V lost 2 bases to trimming and J lost 3 bases, with 11 bases between them. The CDR3 spans 15 residues. The germline V gene encodes CDR1 SGHVS and CDR2 FQNEAQ. The CDR3 spells CASSLFRIGGNTIYF. The DNA for the CDR3 is TGTGCCAGCAGCTTATTCAGGATCGGTGGAAACACCATATATTTT.

The V call is TRBV4-3, the J call TRBJ2-1; 7 nucleotides match TRBD2. The CDR3 is 16 residues long. The V gene's germline CDR1 is LGHNA and CDR2 YSLEER. Unmatched junction bases numbered 8, after V lost 5 bases and J lost 1 base. DNA for the CDR3: TGCGCCAGCAGCGCGTCAGCGGGGACTTCCTACAATGAGCAGTTCTTC. It encodes CASSASAGTSYNEQFF.

The chain uses TRBV27 and TRBJ1-2, with D possibly being TRBD1 (6 bases). The germline V gene has CDR1 MNHEY and CDR2 SMNVEV (reference sequence). Trimming took 4 bases from V and 2 from J, leaving 14 bases between them. This CDR3 has 15 amino acids. In DNA, the CDR3 is TGTGCCAGCAGTTCCCGGGGAGGGGGGAACTATGGCTACACCTTC. It encodes CASSSRGGGNYGYTF.

V and J are TRBV10-3 and TRBJ1-5; 8 positions agree with TRBD1. The CDR3 sequence is 15 residues long. V dropped 0 bases and J dropped 6; count of bases not matched to a gene: 4. Germline-derived CDR1 and CDR2 are ENHRY and SYGVKD. This CDR3 reads CAISESLQGVQPQHF. DNA of the CDR3: TGTGCCATCAGTGAGTCTCTACAGGGGGTTCAGCCCCAGCATTTT.

The chain combines TRBV7-9 with TRBJ2-2; a possible D gene is TRBD1 (5 bases). V was pared by 4 bases and J by 4 bases, with 10 bases between. Germline CDR1 is SEHNR and CDR2 is FQNEAQ (reference sequence). This CDR3 has 14 amino acids. In nucleotides, the CDR3 is TGTGCCAGCAGCTCGGACATAGTCACCGGGGAGCTGTTTTTT. Residues: CASSSDIVTGELFF.

The chain is built from TRBV7-3 and TRBJ2-5; D is possibly TRBD2 (6 bases). Deletions cut 8 bases from V and 7 bases from J, with 23 bases between. Germline assignment: CDR1 SGHTA and CDR2 FQGTGA. The CDR3 sequence is 15 residues long. The CDR3 DNA follows: TGTGCCAGCGCCATGGGTAGCGGTCGACGGGGGACCCAGTACTTC. It codes for CASAMGSGRRGTQYF.

The CDR3 region is CASSPGQGRIISGNTIYF. In DNA form, the CDR3 reads TGTGCCAGCTCACCAGGGCAGGGAAGAATCATCTCTGGAAACACCATATATTTT. This chain joins TRBV18 and TRBJ1-3; D may be TRBD1 (5 bases). CDR1 KGHSH and CDR2 LQKENI come from the germline V gene. With 2 bases removed from V and 0 bases from J, the gap between germline ends came to 17 bases. The CDR3 consists of 18 residues.

In DNA form, the CDR3 reads TGTGCCAGCAGCCTCGGACTAGCGGGAGGGCCAGATACGCAGTATTTT. Translation gives CASSLGLAGGPDTQYF. This sequence joins TRBV3-1 (or the pseudogene TRBV3-2) and TRBJ2-3, with TRBD2 matching over 15 bases. CDR3 length: 16 amino acids. Germline V gene sequence: CDR1 LGHDT, CDR2 YNNKEL (reference sequence). V gave up 4 bases and J gave up 4 bases; unmatched junction bases: 3.

This sequence joins TRBV18 and TRBJ1-2; 7 bases match TRBD1. J was trimmed by 4 bases and V by 3 bases; bases with no gene match: 8. The CDR3 spans 15 residues. Germline-derived CDR1 and CDR2 are KGHSH and LQKENI. The CDR3 sequence: CASSPGTVSIYGYTF. CDR3 bases: TGTGCCAGCTCACCCGGGACAGTCTCCATCTATGGCTACACCTTC.

The V gene is TRBV27, the J gene TRBJ1-2, with TRBD1 as a possible D gene (6 bases). This CDR3 comprises 13 residues. V dropped 3 bases and J dropped 13 bases, with 18 bases sitting between them. The germline V gene has CDR1 MNHEY and CDR2 SMNVEV (reference sequence). CDR3 region: CASSFKLDRPCTF. For the CDR3, the DNA is TGTGCCAGCAGTTTCAAACTGGACAGACCGTGCACCTTC.

The V and J genes are TRBV19 and TRBJ1-5; TRBD1 aligns across 8 bases. Losses at the gene ends were 3 bases for V and 16 bases for J; bases not matched to a gene: 8. Per the germline V gene, CDR1 is LNHDA and CDR2 is SQIVND (reference sequence). The CDR3 covers 12 residues. DNA of the CDR3: TGTGCCAGTAGTATTGAGACAGGGGCCCCACATTTT. It is translated as CASSIETGAPHF.

In DNA, the CDR3 is TGTGCCAGTAACTTCAGGGGGGGCAATCAGCCCCAGCATTTT. The encoded protein is CASNFRGGNQPQHF. The chain employs TRBV19 and TRBJ1-5; TRBD1 matches 7 bases. This CDR3 has 14 residues. CDR1 and CDR2 from the germline V gene are LNHDA and SQIVND (reference sequence). V shed 7 bases, J shed 2 bases, and the junction held 5 bases outside the gene matches.

The genes are TRBV9 and TRBJ2-7; 7 bases are a match to TRBD1. CDR3 length: 17 residues. V shed 3 bases, J shed 3 bases, and the junction held 15 bases outside the gene matches. Germline values: CDR1 SGDLS, CDR2 YYNGEE. CDR3 in amino acids: CASSGGSRTGYRYEQYF. CDR3 DNA sequence: TGTGCCAGCAGCGGGGGAAGTAGGACAGGCTACCGCTACGAGCAGTACTTC.

The rearrangement links TRBV5-6 to TRBJ1-1; weak D call: TRBD1 (5 bases). V lost 0 bases, J lost 1 base, and 10 bases lay in between. Germline V gene data show CDR1 as SGHDT and CDR2 as YYEEEE. The CDR3 length is 15 residues. CDR3 in amino acids: CASSLEPRGNTEAFF. DNA of the CDR3: TGTGCCAGCAGCTTGGAACCTAGGGGGAACACTGAAGCTTTCTTT.

This clone was counted a single time. This sequence joins TRBV21-1 and TRBJ1-5; TRBD1 is the table's D call and was not checked against the DNA. TRBV21-1 is designated a pseudogene. The CDR3 length is 16 residues. CDR3 coding DNA: TGTGCCAGCAGCAAAGGACCAGGGCGTCGGAATCAGCCCCAGCATTTT. Encoded protein: CASSKGPGRRNQPQHF.

The rearrangement uses TRBV27 and TRBJ2-5; possibly TRBD1 for D (5 bases). Trimming pared 4 bases from V and 2 bases from J, leaving 11 bases between. CDR1 is MNHEY, CDR2 SMNVEV, per germline (reference sequence). This CDR3 contains 14 residues. CDR3 nucleotide sequence: TGTGCCAGCAGTTCTGGTCAGGGACAAGAGACCCAGTACTTC. Translating it yields CASSSGQGQETQYF.